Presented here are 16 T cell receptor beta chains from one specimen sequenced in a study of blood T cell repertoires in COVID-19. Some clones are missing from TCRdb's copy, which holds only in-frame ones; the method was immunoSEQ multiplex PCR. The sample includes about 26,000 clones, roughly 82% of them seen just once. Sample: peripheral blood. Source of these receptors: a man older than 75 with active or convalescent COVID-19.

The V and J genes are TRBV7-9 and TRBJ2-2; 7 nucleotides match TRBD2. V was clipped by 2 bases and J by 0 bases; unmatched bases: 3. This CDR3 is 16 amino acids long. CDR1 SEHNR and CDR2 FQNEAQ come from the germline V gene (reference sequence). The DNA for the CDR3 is TGTGCCAGCAGCTTATGGACTAGGACGAACACCGGGGAGCTGTTTTTT. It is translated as CASSLWTRTNTGELFF.

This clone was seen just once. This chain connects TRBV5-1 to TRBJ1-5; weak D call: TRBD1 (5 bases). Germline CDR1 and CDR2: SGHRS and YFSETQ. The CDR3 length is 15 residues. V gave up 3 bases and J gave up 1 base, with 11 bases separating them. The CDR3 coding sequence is TGCGCCAGCAGCTCGACCGGGGGGAGCAATCAGCCCCAGCATTTT. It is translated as CASSSTGGSNQPQHF.

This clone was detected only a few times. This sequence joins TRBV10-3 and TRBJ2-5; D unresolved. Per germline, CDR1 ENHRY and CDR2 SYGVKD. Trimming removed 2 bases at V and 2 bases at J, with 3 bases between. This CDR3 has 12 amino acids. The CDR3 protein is CAISEEQETQYF. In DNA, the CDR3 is TGTGCCATCAGTGAGGAGCAAGAGACCCAGTACTTC.

The CDR3 region is CASSMGVYSNQPQHF. As DNA, the CDR3 is TGTGCCAGTAGTATGGGCGTGTATAGCAATCAGCCCCAGCATTTT. The chain recombines TRBV19 with TRBJ1-5; D not resolved. The germline gives CDR1 LNHDA, CDR2 SQIVND (reference sequence). V lost 3 bases to trimming and J lost 0 bases, with 9 bases between them. The CDR3 extends over 15 amino acids. The full variable domain, its missing parts supplied by reference TRBV19 and TRBJ1-5, is DGGITQSPKYLFRKEGQNVTLSCEQNLNHDAMYWYRQDPGQGLRLIYYSQIVNDFQKGDIAEGYSVSREKKESFPLTVTSAQKNPTAFYLCASSMGVYSNQPQHFGDGTRLSIL.

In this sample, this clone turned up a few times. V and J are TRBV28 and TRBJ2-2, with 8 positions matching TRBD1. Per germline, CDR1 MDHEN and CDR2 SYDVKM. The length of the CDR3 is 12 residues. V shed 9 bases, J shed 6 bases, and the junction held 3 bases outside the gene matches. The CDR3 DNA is TGTGCCAGTAGGACAGGGTCCGGGGAGCTGTTTTTT. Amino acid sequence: CASRTGSGELFF.

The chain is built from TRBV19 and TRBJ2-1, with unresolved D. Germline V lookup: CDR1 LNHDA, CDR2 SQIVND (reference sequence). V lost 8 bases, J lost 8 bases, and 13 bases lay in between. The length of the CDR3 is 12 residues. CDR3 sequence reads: CASGDRVHEQFF. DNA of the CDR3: TGTGCCAGTGGAGACCGAGTCCATGAGCAGTTCTTC.

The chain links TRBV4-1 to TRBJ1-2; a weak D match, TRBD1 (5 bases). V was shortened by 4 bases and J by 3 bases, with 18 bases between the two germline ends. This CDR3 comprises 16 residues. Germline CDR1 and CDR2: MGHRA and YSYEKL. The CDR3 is CASSPRETEPYYGYTF. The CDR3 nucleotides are TGCGCCAGCAGCCCCCGGGAGACAGAGCCATACTATGGCTACACCTTC.

CDR3 amino acids: CASSHTGGTSGTGELFF. The CDR3 bases are TGTGCCAGCAGCCACACGGGGGGGACTAGCGGCACCGGGGAGCTGTTTTTT. The genes are TRBV3-1 (or the pseudogene TRBV3-2) and TRBJ2-2; TRBD2 matches at 11 bases. Germline CDR1 is LGHDT and CDR2 is YNNKEL (reference sequence). J was trimmed by 4 bases and V by 3 bases; bases with no gene match: 7. There are 17 residues in the CDR3.

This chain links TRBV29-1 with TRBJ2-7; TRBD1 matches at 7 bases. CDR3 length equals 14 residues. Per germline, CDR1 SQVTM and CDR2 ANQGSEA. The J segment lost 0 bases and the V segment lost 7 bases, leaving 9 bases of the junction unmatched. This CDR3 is CSAGTRGSSYEQYF. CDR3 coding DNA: TGCAGCGCTGGGACCAGGGGGAGCTCCTACGAGCAGTACTTC.

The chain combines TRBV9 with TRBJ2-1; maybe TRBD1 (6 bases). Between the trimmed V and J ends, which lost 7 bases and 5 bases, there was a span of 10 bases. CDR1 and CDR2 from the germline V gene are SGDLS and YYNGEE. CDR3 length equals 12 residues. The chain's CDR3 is CASSSGDNEQFF. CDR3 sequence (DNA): TGTGCCAGCTCCTCAGGGGACAATGAGCAGTTCTTC.

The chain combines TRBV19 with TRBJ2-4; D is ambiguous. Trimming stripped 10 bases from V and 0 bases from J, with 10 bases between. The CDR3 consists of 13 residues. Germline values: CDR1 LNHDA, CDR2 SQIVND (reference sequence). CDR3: CATSEIAKNIQYF. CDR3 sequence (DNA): TGTGCCACGAGCGAAATAGCCAAAAACATTCAGTACTTC.

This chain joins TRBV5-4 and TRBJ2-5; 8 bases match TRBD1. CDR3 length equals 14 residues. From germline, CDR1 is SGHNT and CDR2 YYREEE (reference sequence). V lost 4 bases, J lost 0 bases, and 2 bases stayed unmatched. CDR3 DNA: TGTGCCAGCAGCGGACAGGGTAACCAAGAGACCCAGTACTTC. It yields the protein CASSGQGNQETQYF.

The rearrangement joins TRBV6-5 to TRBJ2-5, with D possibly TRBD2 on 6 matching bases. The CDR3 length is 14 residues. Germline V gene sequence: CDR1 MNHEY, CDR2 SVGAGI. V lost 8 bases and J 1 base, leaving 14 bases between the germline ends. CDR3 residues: CASSPGTSQETQYF. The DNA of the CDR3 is TGTGCCAGCTCCCCCGGGACTTCCCAAGAGACCCAGTACTTC.

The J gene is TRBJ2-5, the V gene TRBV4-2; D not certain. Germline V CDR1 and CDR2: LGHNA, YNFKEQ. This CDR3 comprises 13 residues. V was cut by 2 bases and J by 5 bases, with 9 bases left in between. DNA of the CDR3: TGTGCCAGCAGCCAATTTTTCGGGGAGACCCAGTACTTC. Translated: CASSQFFGETQYF.

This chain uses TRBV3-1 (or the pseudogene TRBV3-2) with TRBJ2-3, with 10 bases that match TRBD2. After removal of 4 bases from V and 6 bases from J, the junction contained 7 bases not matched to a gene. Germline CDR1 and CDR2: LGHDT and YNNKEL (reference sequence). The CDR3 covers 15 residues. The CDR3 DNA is TGTGCCAGCAGCCGGAGCGGGGGGGCGGGTGATACGCAGTATTTT. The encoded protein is CASSRSGGAGDTQYF.

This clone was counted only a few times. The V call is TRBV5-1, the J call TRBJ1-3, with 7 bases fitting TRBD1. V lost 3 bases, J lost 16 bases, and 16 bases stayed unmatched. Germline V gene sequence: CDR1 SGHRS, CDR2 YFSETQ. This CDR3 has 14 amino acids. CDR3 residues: CASSSGSTKGQHYF. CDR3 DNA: TGCGCCAGCAGCTCCGGTAGTACGAAGGGACAGCACTATTTT. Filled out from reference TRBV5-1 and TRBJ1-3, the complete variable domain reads KAGVTQTPRYLIKTRGQQVTLSCSPISGHRSVSWYQQTPGQGLQFLFEYFSETQRNKGNFPGRFSGRQFSNSRSEMNVSTLELGDSALYLCASSSGSTKGQHYFGEGSWLTVV.